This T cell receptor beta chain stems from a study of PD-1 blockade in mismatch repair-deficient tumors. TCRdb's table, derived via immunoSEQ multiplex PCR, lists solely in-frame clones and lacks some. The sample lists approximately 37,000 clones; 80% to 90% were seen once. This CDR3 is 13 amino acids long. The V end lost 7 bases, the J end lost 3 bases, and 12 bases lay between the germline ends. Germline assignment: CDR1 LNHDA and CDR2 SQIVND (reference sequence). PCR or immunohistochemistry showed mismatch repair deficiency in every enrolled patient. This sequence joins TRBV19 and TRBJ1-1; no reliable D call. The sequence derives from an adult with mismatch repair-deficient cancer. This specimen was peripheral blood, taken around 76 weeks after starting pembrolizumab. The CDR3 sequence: CASKAELDTEAFF. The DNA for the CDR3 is TGTGCCAGTAAAGCGGAATTGGACACTGAAGCTTTCTTT.